These T cell receptor beta chains were read from a single sample in a study of post-analysis software for immune sequencing data. From the PCR reads, TCRdb called clonotypes with MiXCR, one entry per CDR3 protein. This sample has roughly 800,000 distinct CDR3 sequences; just over 45% occur once, and the top ten carry around 4.7%. What was sequenced was blood. The receptors originated from a girl aged 10 to 17 with multiple sclerosis. Each CDR3 is given with its conserved first and last residue. A D gene is named only where the DNA matches it firmly.

TRBD1 TRBJ1-5 TRBV6-2/TRBV6-3 CASSYSEQGFNQPQHF
- TRBJ2-7 TRBV10-3 CAISEDSYEQYF
- - TRBV7-9 CASSYYVGRVNYEQYF
- TRBJ1-6 TRBV6-1 CASGTHRESPLHF
- TRBJ1-1 TRBV18 CASSPSDGVNTEAFF
TRBD1 TRBJ2-1 TRBV11-3 CASSFEGANEQFF
- TRBJ2-7 TRBV6-6 CASSYSRVHEQYF
- TRBJ1-5 TRBV28 CASSLVTGVSNQPQHF
- TRBJ2-7 TRBV6-1 CAILGGVYDEQYF
TRBD2 TRBJ2-1 TRBV7-2 CASSPRTRLHNEQFF
- TRBJ2-7 TRBV6-5 CASSTRQSGSYEQYF
TRBD1 TRBJ2-3 TRBV7-9 CASSFRQGNTDTQYF
- TRBJ1-2 TRBV5-4 CASSEGWNYGYTF
- TRBJ2-3 TRBV20-1 CSADGQSTDTQYF
- TRBJ1-4 TRBV7-7 CASSPLPTDPTNEKLFF
- TRBJ2-1 TRBV27 CASSLGPRLEGYNEQFF
TRBD2 TRBJ2-1 TRBV7-9 CASSPGTRDYNEQFF
TRBD1 TRBJ1-2 TRBV6-2/TRBV6-3 CASSYSGQGGNGYTF
- TRBJ2-4 TRBV6-5 CASSYGSGAKNIQYF
- TRBJ1-1 TRBV12-5 CASGLGSGVDTEAFF
TRBD2 TRBJ2-1 TRBV6-5 CASSRGGDEQFF
TRBD1 TRBJ1-2 TRBV20-1 CSAGAVGQGNLGYGYTF
- TRBJ1-2 TRBV12-3/TRBV12-4 CASSFGDGYTF
- TRBJ2-7 TRBV6-5 CASGDRWTYEQYF